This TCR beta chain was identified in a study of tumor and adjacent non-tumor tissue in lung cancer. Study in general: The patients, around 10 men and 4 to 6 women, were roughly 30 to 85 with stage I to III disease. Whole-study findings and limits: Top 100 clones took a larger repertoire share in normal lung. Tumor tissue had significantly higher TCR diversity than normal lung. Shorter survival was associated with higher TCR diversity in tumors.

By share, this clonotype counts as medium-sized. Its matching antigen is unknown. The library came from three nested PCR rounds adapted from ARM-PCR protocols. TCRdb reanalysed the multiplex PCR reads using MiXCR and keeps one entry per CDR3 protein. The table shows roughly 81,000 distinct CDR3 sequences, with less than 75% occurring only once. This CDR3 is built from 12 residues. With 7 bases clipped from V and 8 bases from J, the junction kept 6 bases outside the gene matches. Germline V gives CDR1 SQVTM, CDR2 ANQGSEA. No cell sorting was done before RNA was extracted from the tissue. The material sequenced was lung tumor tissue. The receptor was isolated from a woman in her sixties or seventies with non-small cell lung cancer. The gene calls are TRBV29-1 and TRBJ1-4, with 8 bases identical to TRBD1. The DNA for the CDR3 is TGCAGCGCCGGACAGGGAGACGAAAAACTGTTTTTT. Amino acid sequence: CSAGQGDEKLFF.